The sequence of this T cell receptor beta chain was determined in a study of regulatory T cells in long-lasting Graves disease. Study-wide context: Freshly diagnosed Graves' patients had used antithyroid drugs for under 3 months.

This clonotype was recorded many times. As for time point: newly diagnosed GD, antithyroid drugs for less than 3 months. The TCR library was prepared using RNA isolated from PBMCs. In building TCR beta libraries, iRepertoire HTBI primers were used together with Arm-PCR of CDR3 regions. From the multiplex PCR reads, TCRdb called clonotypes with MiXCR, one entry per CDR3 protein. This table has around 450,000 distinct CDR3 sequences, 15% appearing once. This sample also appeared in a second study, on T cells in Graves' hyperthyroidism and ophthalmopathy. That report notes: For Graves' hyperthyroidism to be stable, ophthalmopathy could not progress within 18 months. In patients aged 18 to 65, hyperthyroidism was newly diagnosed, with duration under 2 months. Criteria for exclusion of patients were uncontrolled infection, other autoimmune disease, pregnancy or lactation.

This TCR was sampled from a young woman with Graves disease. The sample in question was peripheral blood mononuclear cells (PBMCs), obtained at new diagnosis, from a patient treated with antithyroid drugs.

CDR3 loop: CASSIQQNTEAFF. The CDR3 DNA reads as TGTGCCAGCAGTATCCAGCAGAACACTGAAGCTTTCTTT. The rearrangement uses TRBV27 and TRBJ1-1; no clear D. Per the germline V gene, CDR1 is MNHEY and CDR2 is SMNVEV (reference sequence). Trimming stripped 5 bases from V and 1 base from J, with 8 bases between. The CDR3 runs to 13 residues.